This entry features one T cell receptor beta chain sequence. What it recognizes is unknown. The data derive from a study of CD8 T cells in Susac syndrome. The overall study: At the time their blood was drawn, patients with Susac syndrome were either therapy-naive, on corticosteroids (with some of them also receiving intravenous immunoglobulin), or on intravenous immunoglobulin alone. Study results and caveats: The CD4+ T cell repertoires in Susac syndrome did not show any clonal expansion.

Through negative isolation, CD4+ and CD8+ T cells were obtained, while TEMRA cells were enriched using FACS. Germline CDR1 is LNHNV and CDR2 is YYDKDF (reference sequence). Trimming removed 0 bases at V and 5 bases at J, with 8 bases between. The CDR3 is 14 residues long. RNA, at about 0.45 to 1 ug, was reverse transcribed with random hexamers. Across 54 Vbeta and 13 Jbeta, immunoSEQ multiplex PCR amplified TCR beta CDR3. Via MiXCR, TCRdb re-called the immunoSEQ multiplex PCR reads, giving one row per CDR3 protein. The sample includes about 150,000 distinct CDR3 sequences, roughly 95% seen only once; the top ten take 0.12%.

V usage is TRBV15 and J usage is TRBJ2-1; D unclear. The sequence derives from a human donor with Susac syndrome. The material sequenced was CD4+ T cells from PBMCs. CDR3 nucleotides: TGTGCCACCAGCAGAGATGGTGGGAACAATGAGCAGTTCTTC. Encoded protein: CATSRDGGNNEQFF.